Following are 26 T cell receptor beta chains from one sample sequenced in a study of blood T cell repertoires in COVID-19. Clones were sequenced by immunoSEQ multiplex PCR, and TCRdb holds only the in-frame ones, with some missing. Of around 210,000 clones in the sample, around 88% were seen once. Material: peripheral blood. These TCRs come from a man aged 18 to 30 with active or convalescent COVID-19.

The chain joins TRBV27 to TRBJ2-7; no definite D call. V lost 4 bases, J lost 9 bases, and 13 bases lay in between. From germline, CDR1 is MNHEY and CDR2 SMNVEV (reference sequence). The CDR3 consists of 12 residues. The CDR3 loop reads CASSSSGDGQYF. The CDR3 DNA follows: TGTGCCAGCAGTTCGAGTGGTGATGGGCAGTACTTC.

The sample holds a few counts of this clone. This rearrangement joins TRBV29-1 to TRBJ1-1; no reliable D call. In germline, CDR1 is SQVTM, CDR2 ANQGSEA. The CDR3 contains 13 residues. Trimming removed 4 bases at V and 1 base at J, with 10 bases between. The DNA for the CDR3 is TGCAGCGTTGCCTGGCGAGGGAACACTGAAGCTTTCTTT. It translates to CSVAWRGNTEAFF. The whole variable domain, remainder taken from reference TRBV29-1 and TRBJ1-1, is SAVISQKPSRDICQRGTSLTIQCQVDSQVTMMFWYRQQPGQSLTLIATANQGSEATYESGFVIDKFPISRPNLTFSTLTVSNMSPEDSSIYLCSVAWRGNTEAFFGQGTRLTVV.

V usage is TRBV19 and J usage is TRBJ1-2, with TRBD1 identical over 8 bases. The CDR3 is 14 residues long. CDR1 and CDR2 from the germline V gene are LNHDA and SQIVND (reference sequence). V gave up 7 bases and J gave up 4 bases; unmatched junction bases: 8. The CDR3 DNA sequence: TGTGCCAGTATTGGGACAGGCGGTGTCTATGGCTACACCTTC. Its translation is CASIGTGGVYGYTF.

V usage is TRBV4-2 and J usage is TRBJ1-5; D is uncertain. Trimming cost V 0 bases and J 6 bases, with 9 bases left between them. The V gene's germline CDR1 is LGHNA and CDR2 YNFKEQ. This CDR3 contains 14 residues. The CDR3: CASSQEGGFQPQHF. For the CDR3, the DNA is TGTGCCAGCAGCCAAGAGGGAGGGTTTCAGCCCCAGCATTTT.

The chain combines TRBV14 with TRBJ1-2, with 7 bases aligning to TRBD1. Germline values: CDR1 SGHDN, CDR2 FVKESK. The CDR3 runs 13 residues. Germline trimming cut 2 bases from V and 6 bases from J; bases unmatched to any gene: 3. The CDR3 here is CASSQYQGDGYTF. CDR3 bases: TGTGCCAGCAGCCAATATCAGGGGGATGGCTACACCTTC.

The rearrangement joins TRBV9 to TRBJ1-4; D might be TRBD1 (5 bases). The CDR3 totals 13 residues. Germline CDR1 and CDR2: SGDLS and YYNGEE. V was shortened by 0 bases and J by 14 bases, with 14 bases between the two germline ends. The CDR3 DNA is TGTGCCAGCAGCGTAGGGGGCAACACCCGCCTGTTTTTT. It yields the protein CASSVGGNTRLFF.

The chain combines TRBV4-1 with TRBJ1-5, with D possibly matching TRBD1 (6 bases). With 0 bases removed from V and 5 bases from J, the gap between germline ends came to 14 bases. The CDR3 runs 16 residues. Germline V gene lookup returns CDR1 MGHRA and CDR2 YSYEKL. The CDR3, as DNA: TGCGCCAGCAGCCAAGAAAACAGGGCAAGCGATCAGCCCCAGCATTTT. This encodes CASSQENRASDQPQHF.

This clone has just a few counts. V and J are TRBV18 and TRBJ1-1, with D maybe TRBD1 (5 bases). With 5 bases removed from V and 2 bases from J, the gap between germline ends came to 30 bases. The CDR3 is 20 amino acids. Germline CDR1 reads KGHSH; CDR2 reads LQKENI. The CDR3 DNA reads as TGTGCCAGCTCAGCTAGGAACTTGGGATCAGGGTTCGCGGTTAACACTGAAGCTTTCTTT. The encoded protein is CASSARNLGSGFAVNTEAFF.

The chain carries TRBV10-3 and TRBJ2-1; TRBD1 matches at 7 bases. There are 13 residues in the CDR3. From germline, CDR1 is ENHRY and CDR2 SYGVKD. J gave up 10 bases and V 6 bases, and 9 bases lay outside the gene matches. The CDR3 sequence: CAISRQGTKEQFF. In DNA, the CDR3 is TGTGCCATCAGCCGACAGGGAACCAAAGAGCAGTTCTTC.

This clone was seen more than once but under ten times. The chain employs TRBV25-1 and TRBJ2-2, with D hard to call. This CDR3 has 12 amino acids. The germline V and J ends were trimmed by 3 bases and 5 bases, with 4 bases remaining between them. Germline V gene lookup returns CDR1 MGHDK and CDR2 SYGVNS. The chain's CDR3 is CASSDPTGELFF. The CDR3, as DNA: TGTGCCAGCAGTGACCCGACCGGGGAGCTGTTTTTT.

The chain couples TRBV7-9 to TRBJ2-3; 12 bases fit TRBD2. With V trimmed by 4 bases and J by 4 bases, 3 bases remained unmatched. The CDR3 is 15 residues long. Germline V CDR1 and CDR2: SEHNR, FQNEAQ (reference sequence). This CDR3 is CASSYGTSGPDTQYF. CDR3 coding DNA: TGTGCCAGCAGCTATGGGACTAGCGGGCCAGATACGCAGTATTTT. The full variable domain, rest sourced from reference TRBV7-9 and TRBJ2-3, is DTGVSQNPRHKITKRGQNVTFRCDPISEHNRLYWYRQTLGQGPEFLTYFQNEAQLEKSRLLSDRFSAERPKGSFSTLEIQRTEQGDSAMYLCASSYGTSGPDTQYFGPGTRLTVL.

This chain uses TRBV4-1 with TRBJ1-3; 11 bases agree with TRBD1. Per the germline V gene, CDR1 is MGHRA and CDR2 is YSYEKL. The trim removed 0 bases at V and 2 bases at J, leaving 6 bases unmatched. This CDR3 contains 18 residues. In nucleotides, the CDR3 is TGCGCCAGCAGCCAAGATCTAACGGGACAGGGGGCTGGAAACACCATATATTTT. It encodes CASSQDLTGQGAGNTIYF.

V is TRBV7-9 and J is TRBJ1-2, with D tentatively TRBD1 (6 bases). Germline lookup yields CDR1 SEHNR and CDR2 FQNEAQ (reference sequence). The CDR3 is made up of 13 amino acids. V lost 5 bases, J lost 2 bases, and 9 bases lay in between. The chain's CDR3 is CASSRTANYGYTF. Here the CDR3 DNA reads TGTGCCAGCAGCCGGACAGCAAACTATGGCTACACCTTC.

The chain employs TRBV6-5 and TRBJ1-1; 7 nucleotides line up with TRBD1. This CDR3 spans 14 amino acids. Trimming took 8 bases from V and 0 from J; bases not matched to a gene: 6. Germline CDR1 reads MNHEY; CDR2 reads SVGAGI. The CDR3 DNA reads TGTGCCAGCCGACTGGGACAGCTGAACACTGAAGCTTTCTTT. The encoded protein is CASRLGQLNTEAFF.

The count of this clone is one. The chain is built from TRBV11-2 and TRBJ2-6; D might be TRBD2 (6 bases). The CDR3 is made up of 17 amino acids. Deletions cut 3 bases from V and 4 bases from J, with 16 bases between. The V gene's germline CDR1 is SGHAT and CDR2 FQNNGV. The CDR3 reads CASSFRWRGNGANVLTF. The DNA for the CDR3 is TGTGCCAGCAGCTTTCGCTGGCGGGGTAACGGGGCCAACGTCCTGACTTTC. The whole variable domain, filled in from reference TRBV11-2 and TRBJ2-6, reads EAGVAQSPRYKIIEKRQSVAFWCNPISGHATLYWYQQILGQGPKLLIQFQNNGVVDDSQLPKDRFSAERLKGVDSTLKIQPAKLEDSAVYLCASSFRWRGNGANVLTFGAGSRLTVL.

The chain combines TRBV30 with TRBJ1-1; D call uncertain. Trimming removed 4 bases from V and 1 base from J, with 10 bases in between. Germline CDR1 is GTSNPN and CDR2 is SVGIG (reference sequence). The CDR3 runs to 13 residues. CDR3 DNA sequence: TGTGCCTGGACTGTCCTACGGAACACTGAAGCTTTCTTT. This sequence encodes CAWTVLRNTEAFF.

The genes are TRBV24-1 and TRBJ2-7; D may be TRBD1 (6 bases). The V and J ends lost 7 bases and 2 bases respectively, with 11 bases between them. The CDR3 extends over 13 amino acids. The germline CDR1 and CDR2 sequences are KGHDR and SFDVKD. The CDR3 sequence: CATSESGAYEQYF. The DNA for the CDR3 is TGTGCCACCAGCGAGTCAGGGGCCTACGAGCAGTACTTC.

The rearrangement uses TRBV27 and TRBJ2-1; TRBD2 matches at 13 bases. This CDR3 comprises 16 residues. Germline-derived CDR1 and CDR2 are MNHEY and SMNVEV (reference sequence). The V and J ends lost 6 bases and 6 bases, in that order; junction bases with no gene match: 8. DNA for the CDR3: TGTGCCAGCAGGATCCCCGGACTAGCGGGGGTCAATGAGCAGTTCTTC. Translated: CASRIPGLAGVNEQFF.

The chain joins TRBV7-9 to TRBJ2-3; tentatively, D is TRBD2 (6 bases). V was clipped by 7 bases and J by 4 bases, with 21 bases between them. The CDR3 extends over 16 amino acids. Germline loops: CDR1 SEHNR, CDR2 FQNEAQ (reference sequence). CDR3 nucleotides: TGTGCCAGCATCGTAAAGGGCGGGAAAATATCAGATACGCAGTATTTT. It yields the protein CASIVKGGKISDTQYF.

The chain recombines TRBV11-2 with TRBJ2-3, with TRBD2 matching 8 bases. The germline V gene has CDR1 SGHAT and CDR2 FQNNGV. Trimming cost V 5 bases and J 2 bases; bases outside gene matches: 6. The CDR3 consists of 15 residues. The CDR3 DNA is TGTGCCAGCAGCACGGGACTAGTTTTCACAGATACGCAGTATTTT. Amino acids: CASSTGLVFTDTQYF.

This clone was recorded only once. V gene TRBV19 combines with J gene TRBJ1-1; D not resolved. This CDR3 has 13 amino acids. The V end was cut by 5 bases, the J end by 2 bases, with 9 bases between. The germline gives CDR1 LNHDA, CDR2 SQIVND (reference sequence). The CDR3 region is CASSPTLNTEAFF. In DNA, the CDR3 is TGTGCCAGTAGTCCCACATTAAACACTGAAGCTTTCTTT.

V gene TRBV3-1 (or the pseudogene TRBV3-2) combines with J gene TRBJ2-7; D uncertain. The V and J ends lost 0 bases and 3 bases respectively, with 3 bases between them. This CDR3 has 12 residues. CDR1 LGHDT and CDR2 YNNKEL come from the germline V gene (reference sequence). This CDR3 reads CASSQDHYEQYF. CDR3 DNA: TGTGCCAGCAGCCAAGATCACTACGAGCAGTACTTC.

Written as DNA, the CDR3 is TGTGCCAGCAGCGTAGGCGGTAGCGGGACCTACAATGAGCAGTTCTTC. Its translation is CASSVGGSGTYNEQFF. V usage is TRBV9 and J usage is TRBJ2-1; 8 bases fit TRBD2. The CDR3 sequence is 16 residues long. The junction had 4 bases not matched to a gene; V was cut back by 0 bases and J by 2 bases. The germline V gene encodes CDR1 SGDLS and CDR2 YYNGEE.

The genes are TRBV2 and TRBJ1-6; no firm D call. Deletions cut 3 bases from V and 0 bases from J, with 9 bases between. CDR3 length: 16 residues. The germline V gene encodes CDR1 SNHLY and CDR2 FYNNEI. The CDR3 sequence: CASSDSQVSYNSPLHF. DNA for the CDR3: TGTGCCAGCAGTGATTCGCAGGTCTCCTATAATTCACCCCTCCACTTT. Full variable domain (missing parts from reference TRBV2 and TRBJ1-6): EPEVTQTPSHQVTQMGQEVILRCVPISNHLYFYWYRQILGQKVEFLVSFYNNEISEKSEIFDDQFSVERPDGSNFTLKIRSTKLEDSAMYFCASSDSQVSYNSPLHFGNGTRLTVT.

The chain recombines TRBV15 with TRBJ1-1; no definite D call. Trimming removed 0 bases from V and 0 bases from J, with 5 bases in between. CDR3 length: 14 residues. Germline values: CDR1 LNHNV, CDR2 YYDKDF (reference sequence). The CDR3 loop is CATSRDRVNTEAFF. In nucleotides, the CDR3 is TGTGCCACCAGCAGAGATCGGGTGAACACTGAAGCTTTCTTT.

The V gene is TRBV27, the J gene TRBJ2-1; 7 bases match TRBD2. Germline V gives CDR1 MNHEY, CDR2 SMNVEV (reference sequence). With V trimmed by 6 bases and J by 0 bases, 8 bases remained unmatched. The CDR3 is 16 amino acids. CDR3 nucleotides: TGTGCCAGCAGCCCGAGACTAGCCGGCTCCTACAATGAGCAGTTCTTC. Its protein product is CASSPRLAGSYNEQFF.